The 13 T cell receptor beta chains below all came from one sample that was sequenced in a study of cytotoxic CD8 clonotypes in ibrutinib-treated CLL. Measured with immunoSEQ multiplex PCR; TCRdb has only the in-frame clones, and not every one. The sample has 40,000 to 50,000 clones; roughly three fifths are singletons. The material sequenced was PBMCs, taken after 24 months of ibrutinib treatment. These receptors were obtained from a human donor with chronic lymphocytic leukemia.

The chain is built from TRBV7-9 and TRBJ2-7; 7 bases agree with TRBD2. J was trimmed by 3 bases and V by 5 bases; bases with no gene match: 4. Per germline, CDR1 SEHNR and CDR2 FQNEAQ (reference sequence). There are 13 residues in the CDR3. In DNA, the CDR3 is TGTGCCAGCAGCGATACTAGCGACTACGAGCAGTACTTC. Encoded protein: CASSDTSDYEQYF.

The chain is built from TRBV29-1 and TRBJ2-1; perhaps TRBD1 as D (5 bases). Germline V gives CDR1 SQVTM, CDR2 ANQGSEA. Trimming took off 7 bases at V and 13 bases at J, with 17 bases between the two ends. CDR3 length: 11 residues. Here the CDR3 DNA reads TGCAGCGCCACTCAGGGTATTCCCCAGTTCTTC. Its translation: CSATQGIPQFF.

This clone has ten or more counts. The gene calls are TRBV6-5 and TRBJ1-3, with D maybe TRBD1 (6 bases). Germline V lookup: CDR1 MNHEY, CDR2 SVGAGI. The CDR3 length is 13 residues. V was clipped by 6 bases and J by 4 bases, with 10 bases between them. CDR3 residues: CASRDSSGNTIYF. The CDR3 DNA reads as TGTGCCAGCAGGGACAGTTCGGGAAACACCATATATTTT.

This chain uses TRBV6-1 with TRBJ2-7; TRBD2 aligns across 8 bases. The CDR3 sequence is 15 residues long. The trim removed 4 bases at V and 2 bases at J, leaving 7 bases unmatched. Germline lookup yields CDR1 MNHNS and CDR2 SASEGT. CDR3 DNA: TGTGCCAGCAGTGCGGAGGTCGGGAGGGCCTACGAGCAGTACTTC. The encoded protein is CASSAEVGRAYEQYF.

The chain links TRBV5-6 to TRBJ1-2; 11 nucleotides match TRBD1. V lost 4 bases, J lost 4 bases, and 12 bases stayed unmatched. Per germline, CDR1 SGHDT and CDR2 YYEEEE. The CDR3 loop spans 17 amino acids. CDR3 region: CASSPGRTGGLSYGYTF. CDR3 DNA: TGTGCCAGCAGCCCCGGGAGGACAGGGGGCCTGAGCTATGGCTACACCTTC.

The CDR3 sequence is CASSLDATGGDEQYF. As DNA, the CDR3 is TGTGCCAGCAGCTTGGACGCGACAGGGGGGGACGAGCAGTACTTC. This rearrangement joins TRBV7-5 to TRBJ2-7; TRBD1, the table's D call, lacks a check against the DNA. TRBV7-5 is tagged as a pseudogene. The CDR3 length is 15 residues.

The CDR3 nucleotides read TGTGCCAGCAGTGAACAGGGGCTAGAAAACACCATATATTTT. Translated: CASSEQGLENTIYF. The chain uses TRBV6-1 and TRBJ1-3, with a weak D call TRBD1 (6 bases). The length of the CDR3 is 14 residues. Per the germline V gene, CDR1 is MNHNS and CDR2 is SASEGT. V shed 2 bases and J shed 6 bases, with 11 bases lying between them.

The J gene is TRBJ2-3, the V gene TRBV5-1, with a weak D call TRBD1 (6 bases). Germline assignment: CDR1 SGHRS and CDR2 YFSETQ. This CDR3 has 15 amino acids. The V end lost 4 bases, the J end lost 3 bases, and 15 bases lay between the germline ends. The CDR3 sequence: CASSPTGFNTDTQYF. As DNA, the CDR3 is TGCGCCAGCAGCCCTACAGGGTTTAATACAGATACGCAGTATTTT.

This clone has ten or more counts. The gene calls are TRBV6-1 and TRBJ2-2; TRBD2 matches 7 bases. This CDR3 comprises 13 residues. CDR1 MNHNS and CDR2 SASEGT come from the germline V gene. J gave up 6 bases and V 7 bases, and 5 bases lay outside the gene matches. CDR3 region: CASTLTSAGELFF. In nucleotides, the CDR3 is TGTGCCAGCACTCTCACTAGCGCCGGGGAGCTGTTTTTT.

This sequence joins TRBV12-5 and TRBJ1-1; the match to TRBD1 covers 9 bases. CDR1 is LGHNT and CDR2 is FRNRAP in the germline V gene. The length of the CDR3 is 14 residues. Trimming removed 6 bases from V and 5 bases from J; junction bases left unmatched: 7. The CDR3 coding sequence is TGTGCTAGTGGCCCGACAGGGGGTGGAACTGAAGCTTTCTTT. Translated, it gives CASGPTGGGTEAFF.

The rearrangement joins TRBV5-6 to TRBJ1-2; maybe TRBD1 (5 bases). The CDR3 loop spans 16 amino acids. Germline V lookup: CDR1 SGHDT, CDR2 YYEEEE. Trimming cost V 4 bases and J 8 bases, with 24 bases left between them. As DNA, the CDR3 is TGTGCCAGCAGCGGCAAGAGGGGAGGCTATGTGGGGGGCTACACCTTC. Translation gives CASSGKRGGYVGGYTF.

The chain uses TRBV27 and TRBJ2-3; D perhaps matches TRBD2 (6 bases). CDR3 length: 16 residues. Germline V lookup: CDR1 MNHEY, CDR2 SMNVEV (reference sequence). Trimming took 2 bases from V and 0 from J, leaving 12 bases between them. The CDR3 DNA sequence: TGTGCCAGCAGTTTAAAATTGGGGGGAAGCACAGATACGCAGTATTTT. Translated, it gives CASSLKLGGSTDTQYF.

V gene TRBV11-2 combines with J gene TRBJ2-7, with D tentatively TRBD1 (6 bases). V was cut by 5 bases and J by 3 bases, with 8 bases left in between. Germline loops: CDR1 SGHAT, CDR2 FQNNGV. The CDR3 loop spans 12 amino acids. Here the CDR3 reads CASSPDSYEQYF. The CDR3 DNA reads TGTGCCAGCAGCCCGGACAGCTACGAGCAGTACTTC.